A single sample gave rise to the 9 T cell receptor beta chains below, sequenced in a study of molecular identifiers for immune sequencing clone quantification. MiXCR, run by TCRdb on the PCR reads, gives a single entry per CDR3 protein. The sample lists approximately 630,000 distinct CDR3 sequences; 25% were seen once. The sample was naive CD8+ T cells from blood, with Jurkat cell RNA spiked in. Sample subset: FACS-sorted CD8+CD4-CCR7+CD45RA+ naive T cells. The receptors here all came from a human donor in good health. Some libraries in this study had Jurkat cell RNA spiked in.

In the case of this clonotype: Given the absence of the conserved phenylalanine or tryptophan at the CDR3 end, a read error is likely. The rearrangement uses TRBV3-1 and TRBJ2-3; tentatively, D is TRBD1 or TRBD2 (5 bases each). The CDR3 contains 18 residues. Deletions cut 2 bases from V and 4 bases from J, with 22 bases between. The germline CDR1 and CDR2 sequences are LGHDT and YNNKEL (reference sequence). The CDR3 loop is CASSQRKYLRGPADTQYL. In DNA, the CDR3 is TGTGCCAGCAGCCAACGAAAATACTTGAGGGGACCCGCAGATACGCAGTATTTA.

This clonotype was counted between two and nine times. The CDR3: CASTRQARYGYTF. The CDR3 coding sequence is TGTGCCAGCACTCGACAGGCTCGCTATGGCTACACCTTC. The chain joins TRBV7-9 to TRBJ1-2; D might be TRBD1 (6 bases). From germline, CDR1 is SEHNR and CDR2 FQNEAQ (reference sequence). V gave up 7 bases and J gave up 4 bases, with 13 bases separating them. This CDR3 spans 13 amino acids.

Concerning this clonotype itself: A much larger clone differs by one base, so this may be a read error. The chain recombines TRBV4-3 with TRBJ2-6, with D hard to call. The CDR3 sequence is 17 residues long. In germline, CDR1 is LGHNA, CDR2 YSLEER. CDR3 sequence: CASSQVVKVSRANVLTF. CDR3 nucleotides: TGCGCCAGCAGCCAAGTTGTGAAGGTCTCTAGGGCCAACGTCCTGACTTTC.

CDR3 bases: TGCAGCGTCATGGACAGGAAACCCTACGAGCAGTACTTC. Translated: CSVMDRKPYEQYF. The V call is TRBV29-1, the J call TRBJ2-7; 7 bases agree with TRBD1. The CDR3 is 13 amino acids. The germline V gene encodes CDR1 SQVTM and CDR2 ANQGSEA. V trimming: 6 bases; J trimming: 2 bases; junction bases outside the gene matches: 7.

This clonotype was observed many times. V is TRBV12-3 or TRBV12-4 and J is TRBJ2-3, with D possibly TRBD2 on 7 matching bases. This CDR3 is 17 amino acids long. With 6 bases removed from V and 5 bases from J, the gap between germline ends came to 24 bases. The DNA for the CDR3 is TGTGCCAGCAGCCTCACAGCGGGGACAAACACGGTAGATACGCAGTATTTT. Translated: CASSLTAGTNTVDTQYF.

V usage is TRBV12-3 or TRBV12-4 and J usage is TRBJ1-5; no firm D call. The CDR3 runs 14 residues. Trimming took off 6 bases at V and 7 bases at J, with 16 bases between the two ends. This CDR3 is CASSVDVVKQPQHF. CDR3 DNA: TGTGCCAGCAGCGTAGACGTAGTTAAACAGCCCCAGCATTTT.

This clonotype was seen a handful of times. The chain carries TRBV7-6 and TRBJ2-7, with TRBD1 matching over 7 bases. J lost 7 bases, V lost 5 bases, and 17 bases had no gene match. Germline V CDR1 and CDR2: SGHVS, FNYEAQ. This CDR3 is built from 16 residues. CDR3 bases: TGTGCCAGCAGCCCAGACCGGGACAGCCTATCGGGGGAGCAGTACTTC. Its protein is CASSPDRDSLSGEQYF.

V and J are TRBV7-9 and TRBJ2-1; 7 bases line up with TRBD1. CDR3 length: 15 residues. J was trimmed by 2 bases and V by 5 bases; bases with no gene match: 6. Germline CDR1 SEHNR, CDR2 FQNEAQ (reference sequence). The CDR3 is CASSRGQSTYNEQFF. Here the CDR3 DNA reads TGTGCCAGCAGCAGGGGACAGAGTACCTACAATGAGCAGTTCTTC.

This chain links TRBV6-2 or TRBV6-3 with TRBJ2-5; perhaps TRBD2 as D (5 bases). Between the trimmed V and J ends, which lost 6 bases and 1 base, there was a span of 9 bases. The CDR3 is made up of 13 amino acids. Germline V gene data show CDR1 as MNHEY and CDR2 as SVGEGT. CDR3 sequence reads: CASRKDFQETQYF. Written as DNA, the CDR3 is TGTGCCAGCAGGAAGGACTTCCAAGAGACCCAGTACTTC.